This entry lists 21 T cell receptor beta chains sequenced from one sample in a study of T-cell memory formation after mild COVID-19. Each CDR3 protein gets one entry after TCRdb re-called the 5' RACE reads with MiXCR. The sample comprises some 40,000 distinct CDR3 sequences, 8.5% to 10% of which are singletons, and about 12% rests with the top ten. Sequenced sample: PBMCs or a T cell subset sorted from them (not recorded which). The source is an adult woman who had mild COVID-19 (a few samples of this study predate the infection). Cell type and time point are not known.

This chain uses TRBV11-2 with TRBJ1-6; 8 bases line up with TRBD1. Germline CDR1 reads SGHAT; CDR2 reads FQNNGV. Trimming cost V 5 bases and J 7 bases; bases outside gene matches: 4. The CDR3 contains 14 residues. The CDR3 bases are TGTGCCAGCAGCCTGGACAGGGTAAATTCACCCCTCCACTTT. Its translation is CASSLDRVNSPLHF.

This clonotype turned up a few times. CDR3 nucleotides: TGTGCCAGCAGCCAAGTAACTGGCGGCTATGAGCAGTTCTTC. Translating it yields CASSQVTGGYEQFF. The V gene is TRBV14, the J gene TRBJ2-1; D is ambiguous. The CDR3 is 14 amino acids. V was trimmed by 1 base and J by 8 bases, leaving 12 bases between them. Germline CDR1 reads SGHDN; CDR2 reads FVKESK.

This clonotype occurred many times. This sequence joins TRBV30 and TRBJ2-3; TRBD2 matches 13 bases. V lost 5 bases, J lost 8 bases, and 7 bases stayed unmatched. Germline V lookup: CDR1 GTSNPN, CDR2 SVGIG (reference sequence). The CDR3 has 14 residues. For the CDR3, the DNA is TGTGCCTGGGGACTAGCGGGGGCCGGGGGTACGCAGTATTTT. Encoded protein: CAWGLAGAGGTQYF.

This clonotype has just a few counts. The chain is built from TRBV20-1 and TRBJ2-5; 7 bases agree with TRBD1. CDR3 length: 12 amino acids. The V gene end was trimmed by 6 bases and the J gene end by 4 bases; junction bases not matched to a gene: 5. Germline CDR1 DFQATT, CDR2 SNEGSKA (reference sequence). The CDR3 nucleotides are TGCAGTGCGTGGGACAGACGAGAGACCCAGTACTTC. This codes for CSAWDRRETQYF.

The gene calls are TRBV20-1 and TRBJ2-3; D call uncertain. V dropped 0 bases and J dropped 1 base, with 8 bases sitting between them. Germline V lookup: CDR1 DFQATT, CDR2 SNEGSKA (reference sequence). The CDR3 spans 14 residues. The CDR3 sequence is CSARDSNGTDTQYF. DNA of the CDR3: TGCAGTGCTAGAGATTCGAACGGCACAGATACGCAGTATTTT.

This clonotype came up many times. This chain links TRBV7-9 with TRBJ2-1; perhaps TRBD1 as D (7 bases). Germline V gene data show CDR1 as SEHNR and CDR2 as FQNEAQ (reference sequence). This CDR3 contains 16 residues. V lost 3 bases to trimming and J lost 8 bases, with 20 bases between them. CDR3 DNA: TGTGCCAGCAGCTTTGGGAGGACAGGTTCGAGGGATGAGCAGTTCTTC. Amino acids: CASSFGRTGSRDEQFF.

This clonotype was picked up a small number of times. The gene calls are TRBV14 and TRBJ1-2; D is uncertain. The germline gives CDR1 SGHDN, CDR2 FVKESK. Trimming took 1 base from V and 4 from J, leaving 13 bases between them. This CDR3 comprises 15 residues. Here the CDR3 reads CASSQGGVYGYGYTF. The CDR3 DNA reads TGTGCCAGCAGCCAAGGTGGGGTATACGGCTATGGCTACACCTTC.

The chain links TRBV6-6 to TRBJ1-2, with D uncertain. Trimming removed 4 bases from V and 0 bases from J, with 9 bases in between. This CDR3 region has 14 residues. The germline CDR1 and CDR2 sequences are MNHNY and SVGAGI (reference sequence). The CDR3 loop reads CASSSSAPNYGYTF. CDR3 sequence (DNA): TGTGCCAGCAGTTCCAGTGCCCCTAACTATGGCTACACCTTC.

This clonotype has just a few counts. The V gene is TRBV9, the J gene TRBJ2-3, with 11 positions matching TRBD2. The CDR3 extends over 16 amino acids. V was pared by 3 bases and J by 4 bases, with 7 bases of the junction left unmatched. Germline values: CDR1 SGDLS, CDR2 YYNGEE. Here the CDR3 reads CASSAQPGLAADTQYF. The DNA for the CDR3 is TGTGCCAGCAGCGCACAGCCGGGACTAGCGGCAGATACGCAGTATTTT.

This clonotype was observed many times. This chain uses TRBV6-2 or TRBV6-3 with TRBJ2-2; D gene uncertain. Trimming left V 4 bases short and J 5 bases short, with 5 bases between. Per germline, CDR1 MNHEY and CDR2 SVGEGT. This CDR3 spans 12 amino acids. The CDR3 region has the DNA TGTGCCAGCAGTTCCGATACCGGGGAGCTGTTTTTT. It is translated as CASSSDTGELFF.

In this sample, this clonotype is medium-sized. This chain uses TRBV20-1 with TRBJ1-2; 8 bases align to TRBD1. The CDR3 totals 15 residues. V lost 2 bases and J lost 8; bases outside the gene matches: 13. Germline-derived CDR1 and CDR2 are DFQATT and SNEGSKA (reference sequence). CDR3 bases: TGCAGTGCTAGACAAAGGGGACAGGTTATAGGAGGCTACACCTTC. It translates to CSARQRGQVIGGYTF.

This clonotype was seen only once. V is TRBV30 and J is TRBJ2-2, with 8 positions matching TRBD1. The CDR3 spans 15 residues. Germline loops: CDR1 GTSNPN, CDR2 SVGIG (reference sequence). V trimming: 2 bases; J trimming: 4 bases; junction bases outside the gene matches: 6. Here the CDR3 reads CAWSFRGRVTGELFF. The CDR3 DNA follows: TGTGCCTGGAGTTTCAGGGGGCGGGTCACCGGGGAGCTGTTTTTT.

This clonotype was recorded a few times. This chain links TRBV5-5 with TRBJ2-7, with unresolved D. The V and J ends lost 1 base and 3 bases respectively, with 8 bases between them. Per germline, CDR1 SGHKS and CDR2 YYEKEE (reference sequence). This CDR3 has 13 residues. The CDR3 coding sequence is TGTGCCAGCAGCTTGTCTACTGGCTACGAGCAGTACTTC. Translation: CASSLSTGYEQYF.

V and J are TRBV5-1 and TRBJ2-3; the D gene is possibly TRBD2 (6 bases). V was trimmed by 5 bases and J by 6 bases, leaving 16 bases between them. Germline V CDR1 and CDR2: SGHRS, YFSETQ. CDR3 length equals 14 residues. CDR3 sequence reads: CASSIGGIEDTQYF. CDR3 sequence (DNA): TGCGCCAGCAGTATTGGGGGGATCGAGGATACGCAGTATTTT.

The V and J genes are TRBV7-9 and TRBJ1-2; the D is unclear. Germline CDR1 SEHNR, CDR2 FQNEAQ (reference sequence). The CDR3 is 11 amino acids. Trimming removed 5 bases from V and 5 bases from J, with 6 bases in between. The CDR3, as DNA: TGTGCCAGCAGCACTCCTTATGGCTACACCTTC. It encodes CASSTPYGYTF.

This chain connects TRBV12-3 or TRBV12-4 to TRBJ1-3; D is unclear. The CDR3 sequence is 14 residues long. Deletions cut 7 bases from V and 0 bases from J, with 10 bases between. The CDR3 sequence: CASTVKNSGNTIYF. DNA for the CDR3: TGTGCCAGCACTGTCAAGAACTCTGGAAACACCATATATTTT.

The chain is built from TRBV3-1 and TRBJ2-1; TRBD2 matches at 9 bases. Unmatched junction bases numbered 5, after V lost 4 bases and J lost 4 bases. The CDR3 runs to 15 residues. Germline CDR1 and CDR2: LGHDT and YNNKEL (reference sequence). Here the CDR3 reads CASSPGLATYNEQFF. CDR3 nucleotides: TGTGCCAGCAGCCCAGGACTAGCGACATACAATGAGCAGTTCTTC.

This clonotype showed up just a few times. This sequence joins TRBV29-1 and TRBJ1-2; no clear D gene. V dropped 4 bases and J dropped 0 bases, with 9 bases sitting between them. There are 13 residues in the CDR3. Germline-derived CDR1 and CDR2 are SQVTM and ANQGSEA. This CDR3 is CSVVQTTNYGYTF. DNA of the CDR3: TGCAGCGTTGTACAAACGACTAACTATGGCTACACCTTC.

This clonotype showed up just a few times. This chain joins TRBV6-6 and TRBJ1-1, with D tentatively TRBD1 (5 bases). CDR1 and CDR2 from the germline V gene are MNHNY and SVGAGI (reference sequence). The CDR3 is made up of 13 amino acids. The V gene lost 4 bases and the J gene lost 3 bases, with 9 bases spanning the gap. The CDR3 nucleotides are TGTGCCAGCAGTTTCAGGGAGGACACTGAAGCTTTCTTT. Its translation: CASSFREDTEAFF.

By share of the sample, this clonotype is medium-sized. This chain's CDR3 is CASSPLGGPYEQYF. Here the CDR3 DNA reads TGTGCCAGCAGTCCCCTAGGAGGCCCCTACGAGCAGTACTTC. The gene calls are TRBV6-5 and TRBJ2-7; possible D gene TRBD2, 5 bases. CDR3 size: 14 residues. Deletions cut 5 bases from V and 2 bases from J, with 13 bases between. Germline assignment: CDR1 MNHEY and CDR2 SVGAGI.

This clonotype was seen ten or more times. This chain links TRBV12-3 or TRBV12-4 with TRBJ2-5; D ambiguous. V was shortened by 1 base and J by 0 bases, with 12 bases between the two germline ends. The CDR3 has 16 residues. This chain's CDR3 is CASSLGSRPNQETQYF. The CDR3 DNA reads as TGTGCCAGCAGTTTAGGGTCCAGGCCCAACCAAGAGACCCAGTACTTC.